A selection of T cell receptor beta chains follows, all from one sample in a study of read filtering for tumor transcriptome and immune sequencing. TCRdb passed the reads through MiXCR, listing each CDR3 protein once. The sample lists under 25,000 distinct CDR3 sequences; roughly 15% were seen once. Sequenced input: a population of CD138-negative cells sorted from bone marrow. These TCRs come from a donor at least 40 years old with multiple myeloma. The CDR3 runs from the conserved cysteine through the conserved F or W. The order of the fields is CDR3 DNA, CDR3 protein, J gene, clone size, D gene, V gene. The D gene is left open where the match is weak. Clone size is given for some rows only: seen once, a few or many times, or a class if the clone is expanded.

TGTGCCAGCAGCGACCTGGGGGTAGCGGGAGCGTACGAGCAGTACTTC,CASSDLGVAGAYEQYF,TRBJ2-7,many,TRBD2,TRBV7-2
TGTGCCAGCAGCTTAGCCCGGACTAGAGGACAAAAGACCCAGTACTTC,CASSLARTRGQKTQYF,TRBJ2-5,-,TRBD2,TRBV7-2
TGCAGCGTTGTTACCAGCGGCACAGATACGCAGTATTTT,CSVVTSGTDTQYF,TRBJ2-3,many,-,TRBV29-1
TGCAATGCTAGAGGACTAGCGGGAGTTACCTATGAGCAGTACTTC,CNARGLAGVTYEQYF,TRBJ2-7,few,TRBD2,TRBV20-1
TGTGCCACCAGCAGTGGACAGATCTCCTACGAGCAGTACTTC,CATSSGQISYEQYF,TRBJ2-7,-,-,TRBV15
TGTGCCAGCAGCCAAGAGGGGACAGGGAGCACCGGGGAGCTGTTTTTT,CASSQEGTGSTGELFF,TRBJ2-2,-,TRBD1,TRBV3-1
TGTGCCAGCAGCTTGGACAGGGCCGATGAGCAGTTCTTC,CASSLDRADEQFF,TRBJ2-1,many,-,TRBV5-4
TGTGCCAGCAGTTTAAGACGGTGGAACCGCGACACCGGGGAGCTGTTTTTT,CASSLRRWNRDTGELFF,TRBJ2-2,few,-,TRBV28
TGCAGTGCTGGAGACCCCCAGAGGGGGTTTGTCACTGAAGCTTTCTTT,CSAGDPQRGFVTEAFF,TRBJ1-1,many,-,TRBV20-1
TGTGCCAGCAGCTCTTTACAGGGAGGGAACACTGAAGCTTTCTTT,CASSSLQGGNTEAFF,TRBJ1-1,many,-,TRBV5-4
TGTGCCAGCAGTAGGCCTGGCGTCGAGCAGTACTTC,CASSRPGVEQYF,TRBJ2-7,many,-,TRBV7-9
TGCAGCGCCACCACAGGGACAGGCATCAGCGCCTACAATGAGCAGTTCTTC,CSATTGTGISAYNEQFF,TRBJ2-1,many,TRBD1,TRBV29-1
TGTGCCAGCAGTTTAGTGGGGCTAGCGGGAAACAATGAGCAGTTCTTC,CASSLVGLAGNNEQFF,TRBJ2-1,many,TRBD2,TRBV27
TGTGCCACCAGCAGGGGACTCAGCACAGATACGCAGTATTTT,CATSRGLSTDTQYF,TRBJ2-3,-,-,TRBV15
TGTGCCATCAGTAGGGAGGTGAATTCACCCCTCCACTTT,CAISREVNSPLHF,TRBJ1-6,many,-,TRBV10-3
TGTGCCAGCAGTTCCCAGGGTTCCGGGGAGCTGTTTTTT,CASSSQGSGELFF,TRBJ2-2,many,-,TRBV27
TGCGCCAGCAGTCTGGGACAGTCTTATGGCTACACCTTC,CASSLGQSYGYTF,TRBJ1-2,many,TRBD1,TRBV5-1
TGTGCCAGCAGTCCCACGGGACAGGGCACCTACGAGCAGTACTTC,CASSPTGQGTYEQYF,TRBJ2-7,many,TRBD1,TRBV14
TGTGCCAGCAGCTCCCTTTCTTACAGGGGGCGCCGGGAGACCCAGTGCTTC,CASSSLSYRGRRETQCF,TRBJ2-5,-,TRBD1,TRBV28
TGCGCCAACAGCCTGGGACTAACACACTACAATGAGCAGTTCTTC,CANSLGLTHYNEQFF,TRBJ2-1,many,TRBD2,TRBV5-1
TGCGCCAGCACCTGGAGGCTAGCGGGGGACTCCTACAATGAGCAGTTCTTC,CASTWRLAGDSYNEQFF,TRBJ2-1,many,TRBD2,TRBV5-1
TGTGCCAGCAGTTTAAAGGGGCCACCCTACGAGCAGTACTTC,CASSLKGPPYEQYF,TRBJ2-7,many,-,TRBV27